Following are 31 T cell receptor beta chains from one sample sequenced in a study of cytomegalovirus exposure and HLA in healthy donors. It was with 60 Vbeta and 13 Jbeta primers that the PCR ran. Some clones are missing from TCRdb's copy, which holds only in-frame ones; the method was immunoSEQ multiplex PCR. In the table there are roughly 90,000 clones, 70% to 90% of which are singletons. The sample comprised PBMCs. Receptors were obtained from a man between 18 and 35 years old in good health and CMV-seronegative.

This chain links TRBV30 with TRBJ1-4, with 9 bases fitting TRBD1. This CDR3 has 13 residues. The junction had 6 bases not matched to a gene; V was cut back by 5 bases and J by 8 bases. The V gene's germline CDR1 is GTSNPN and CDR2 SVGIG (reference sequence). CDR3 residues: CAWQQGAGEKLFF. The CDR3, as DNA: TGTGCCTGGCAACAGGGGGCAGGGGAAAAACTGTTTTTT.

Remarks on this clone: One end of the junction does not line up with germline, which may come from a read error. The rearrangement joins TRBV7-9 to TRBJ2-7; 10 bases match TRBD1. The CDR3 covers 17 residues. Germline CDR1 and CDR2: SEHNR and FQNEAQ (reference sequence). The CDR3 protein is CSSSPLRGTGVSYEQYF. CDR3 nucleotide sequence: TGTTCCAGCAGTCCCCTCCGGGGGACAGGGGTCTCCTACGAGCAGTACTTC.

The chain is built from TRBV25-1 and TRBJ2-2; possible D gene TRBD1, 6 bases. Germline assignment: CDR1 MGHDK and CDR2 SYGVNS. The length of the CDR3 is 17 residues. V lost 1 base and J lost 4, with 16 bases in between. CDR3 sequence reads: CASSESTGRGFTGELFF. CDR3 sequence (DNA): TGTGCCAGCAGTGAATCCACGGGCAGGGGTTTCACCGGGGAGCTGTTTTTT.

The chain uses TRBV19 and TRBJ1-1, with D uncertain. The CDR3 covers 12 residues. Germline CDR1 and CDR2: LNHDA and SQIVND (reference sequence). Trimming left V 6 bases short and J 5 bases short, with 10 bases between. CDR3 DNA: TGTGCCAGTAGCTGGACGGGGACTGAAGCTTTCTTT. Translation: CASSWTGTEAFF.

This sequence joins TRBV28 and TRBJ2-7, with 13 bases matching TRBD2. V trimming: 5 bases; J trimming: 3 bases; junction bases outside the gene matches: 4. The CDR3 spans 15 residues. From germline, CDR1 is MDHEN and CDR2 SYDVKM. The chain's CDR3 is CASSTTSGGDYEQYF. In DNA form, the CDR3 reads TGTGCCAGCAGTACCACTAGCGGGGGGGACTACGAGCAGTACTTC. The variable domain in full, completed from reference TRBV28 and TRBJ2-7, reads DVKVTQSSRYLVKRTGEKVFLECVQDMDHENMFWYRQDPGLGLRLIYFSYDVKMKEKGDIPEGYSVSREKKERFSLILESASTNQTSMYLCASSTTSGGDYEQYFGPGTRLTVT.

The J gene is TRBJ1-2, the V gene TRBV7-9, with a tentative D call TRBD1 (5 bases). The germline CDR1 and CDR2 sequences are SEHNR and FQNEAQ (reference sequence). This CDR3 has 15 amino acids. The V end lost 0 bases, the J end lost 4 bases, and 12 bases lay between the germline ends. The CDR3 nucleotides are TGTGCCAGCAGCTTAGCCGGGTCAGGGCCCTATGGCTACACCTTC. Amino acids: CASSLAGSGPYGYTF. Complete variable domain (other parts from reference TRBV7-9 and TRBJ1-2): DTGVSQNPRHKITKRGQNVTFRCDPISEHNRLYWYRQTLGQGPEFLTYFQNEAQLEKSRLLSDRFSAERPKGSFSTLEIQRTEQGDSAMYLCASSLAGSGPYGYTFGSGTRLTVV.

V gene TRBV2 combines with J gene TRBJ1-6; 7 positions match TRBD1. Germline CDR1 SNHLY, CDR2 FYNNEI. This CDR3 has 17 amino acids. Losses at the gene ends were 10 bases for V and 0 bases for J; bases not matched to a gene: 12. CDR3 sequence reads: CATRQGSGGSYNSPLHF. The CDR3 DNA reads as TGTGCCACCAGACAGGGTTCGGGCGGCTCCTATAATTCACCCCTCCACTTT. Full variable domain (rest looked up from reference TRBV2 and TRBJ1-6): EPEVTQTPSHQVTQMGQEVILRCVPISNHLYFYWYRQILGQKVEFLVSFYNNEISEKSEIFDDQFSVERPDGSNFTLKIRSTKLEDSAMYFCATRQGSGGSYNSPLHFGNGTRLTVT.

This rearrangement joins TRBV11-2 to TRBJ2-5; D may be TRBD2 (6 bases). V lost 5 bases and J 5 bases, leaving 15 bases between the germline ends. The germline V gene encodes CDR1 SGHAT and CDR2 FQNNGV. This CDR3 is 14 amino acids long. The CDR3 spells CASSPGRGRETQYF. DNA for the CDR3: TGTGCCAGCAGCCCGGGGCGTGGGAGGGAGACCCAGTACTTC.

This chain joins TRBV5-1 and TRBJ2-7; D is unresolved. CDR1 SGHRS and CDR2 YFSETQ come from the germline V gene. CDR3 length: 14 amino acids. Trimming removed 0 bases at V and 5 bases at J, with 12 bases between. The CDR3 coding sequence is TGCGCCAGCAGCTTGGACGTCTGGGCCAACGAGCAGTACTTC. Translation: CASSLDVWANEQYF.

A few counts support this clone. The chain employs TRBV2 and TRBJ1-1; D is uncertain. This CDR3 is built from 13 residues. The V end was cut by 4 bases, the J end by 1 base, with 7 bases between. Germline-derived CDR1 and CDR2 are SNHLY and FYNNEI. The CDR3 sequence is CASSAVANTEAFF. CDR3 coding DNA: TGTGCCAGCAGTGCGGTAGCGAACACTGAAGCTTTCTTT.

CDR3 in amino acids: CASSRGALPSSGGELFF. In DNA form, the CDR3 reads TGTGCCAGCAGCCGGGGGGCGTTACCTTCGTCGGGCGGGGAGCTGTTTTTT. This chain uses TRBV7-9 with TRBJ2-2; D might be TRBD2 (7 bases). The ends were cut back, 5 bases at V and 7 bases at J, with 23 bases in the middle. The CDR3 covers 17 residues. Germline V gives CDR1 SEHNR, CDR2 FQNEAQ (reference sequence).

The V call is TRBV19, the J call TRBJ1-1; 7 bases are a match to TRBD1. There are 14 residues in the CDR3. The V segment lost 7 bases and the J segment 1 base; nucleotides outside the gene matches: 6. Germline V CDR1 and CDR2: LNHDA, SQIVND (reference sequence). CDR3 coding DNA: TGTGCCAGTAACGACAGGGTTCGGAACACTGAAGCTTTCTTT. Translation: CASNDRVRNTEAFF.

CDR3 sequence: CSVEGGPLGEQYF. CDR3 bases: TGCAGCGTTGAAGGAGGGCCTCTGGGGGAGCAGTACTTC. This chain connects TRBV29-1 to TRBJ2-7; perhaps TRBD2 as D (5 bases). The CDR3 spans 13 residues. Looked up from germline, CDR1 is SQVTM and CDR2 is ANQGSEA. The germline V and J ends were trimmed by 1 base and 7 bases, with 14 bases remaining between them.

This chain links TRBV27 with TRBJ1-2; no definite D call. Trimming stripped 4 bases from V and 3 bases from J, with 12 bases between. The CDR3 contains 14 residues. The germline CDR1 and CDR2 sequences are MNHEY and SMNVEV (reference sequence). The CDR3, as DNA: TGTGCCAGCAGTTGGTCGCGTGGAGACTATGGCTACACCTTC. Its translation: CASSWSRGDYGYTF.

The chain is built from TRBV6-1 and TRBJ2-1; 7 bases are shared with TRBD2. V dropped 7 bases and J dropped 6; count of bases not matched to a gene: 9. Germline V gene lookup returns CDR1 MNHNS and CDR2 SASEGT. The CDR3 totals 14 residues. The DNA for the CDR3 is TGTGCCAGCACCTGGACTAGAAGAGGCAATGAGCAGTTCTTC. Its translation is CASTWTRRGNEQFF.

The rearrangement joins TRBV7-9 to TRBJ1-2; the D gene is possibly TRBD1 (6 bases). Germline values: CDR1 SEHNR, CDR2 FQNEAQ (reference sequence). There are 15 residues in the CDR3. The V end was cut by 1 base, the J end by 2 bases, with 11 bases between. Here the CDR3 reads CASSLEGVSNYGYTF. DNA for the CDR3: TGTGCCAGCAGCTTAGAGGGGGTTTCAAACTATGGCTACACCTTC.

A few counts support this clone. This chain uses TRBV13 with TRBJ2-5, with D possibly TRBD2 on 6 matching bases. Germline values: CDR1 PRHDT, CDR2 FYEKMQ (reference sequence). Between the trimmed V and J ends, which lost 3 bases and 1 base, there was a span of 18 bases. This CDR3 contains 17 residues. The CDR3 bases are TGTGCCAGCAGCTTGGCTAGCGAGCTCGGTGGCCAAGAGACCCAGTACTTC. Protein product: CASSLASELGGQETQYF. Filled out from reference TRBV13 and TRBJ2-5, the complete variable domain reads AAGVIQSPRHLIKEKRETATLKCYPIPRHDTVYWYQQGPGQDPQFLISFYEKMQSDKGSIPDRFSAQQFSDYHSELNMSSLELGDSALYFCASSLASELGGQETQYFGPGTRLLVL.

The genes are TRBV5-1 and TRBJ2-3; no reliable D call. Per the germline V gene, CDR1 is SGHRS and CDR2 is YFSETQ. V lost 9 bases and J lost 3, with 20 bases in between. This CDR3 has 15 amino acids. CDR3 nucleotide sequence: TGCGCCACCAAACGTAGCCATCTTAGGACAGATACGCAGTATTTT. Amino acids: CATKRSHLRTDTQYF.

CDR3 nucleotides: TGTGCCACCAGCAGAGGTGGGACAGCAAGCACAGATACGCAGTATTTT. Encoded protein: CATSRGGTASTDTQYF. This sequence joins TRBV15 and TRBJ2-3; TRBD1 matches 7 bases. V shed 1 base, J shed 0 bases, and the junction held 4 bases outside the gene matches. The V gene's germline CDR1 is LNHNV and CDR2 YYDKDF (reference sequence). The CDR3 is 16 residues long. Full variable domain (rest looked up from reference TRBV15 and TRBJ2-3): DAMVIQNPRYQVTQFGKPVTLSCSQTLNHNVMYWYQQKSSQAPKLLFHYYDKDFNNEADTPDNFQSRRPNTSFCFLDIRSPGLGDTAMYLCATSRGGTASTDTQYFGPGTRLTVL.

The sample holds one count of this clone. V usage is TRBV28 and J usage is TRBJ1-2; D unclear. Trimming pared 3 bases from V and 8 bases from J, leaving 10 bases between. CDR1 is MDHEN, CDR2 SYDVKM, per germline. The CDR3 is 12 amino acids. The CDR3 is CASSLGGWGYTF. CDR3 DNA sequence: TGTGCCAGCAGTTTGGGAGGGTGGGGCTACACCTTC.

The chain combines TRBV6-5 with TRBJ2-7, with 9 positions matching TRBD1. The CDR3 sequence is 16 residues long. Germline loops: CDR1 MNHEY, CDR2 SVGAGI. After removal of 2 bases from V and 3 bases from J, the junction contained 8 bases not matched to a gene. The CDR3 region has the DNA TGTGCCAGCAGTTACGACTGGACAGGGGCCAACTACGAGCAGTACTTC. It translates to CASSYDWTGANYEQYF.

The chain couples TRBV7-2 to TRBJ2-5; 9 bases are a match to TRBD1. The J call is uncertain, as TRBJ2-7 better fits the DNA end. The germline CDR1 and CDR2 sequences are SGHTA and FQGNSA. The CDR3 is 13 residues long. The CDR3 here is CASSRDRVYEQYF. CDR3 DNA sequence: TGTGCCAGCAGCCGGGACAGGGTCTACGAGCAGTACTTC.

V usage is TRBV20-1 and J usage is TRBJ1-1; tentatively, D is TRBD1 (5 bases). V lost 3 bases to trimming and J lost 8 bases, with 10 bases between them. From germline, CDR1 is DFQATT and CDR2 SNEGSKA (reference sequence). The CDR3 is 11 amino acids. This CDR3 reads CSARDNPEAFF. CDR3 nucleotide sequence: TGCAGTGCTAGGGACAACCCAGAAGCTTTCTTT.

The chain has TRBV7-9 and TRBJ2-4; 9 bases align to TRBD1. CDR3 size: 16 residues. With V trimmed by 5 bases and J by 1 base, 6 bases remained unmatched. Germline CDR1 reads SEHNR; CDR2 reads FQNEAQ (reference sequence). In DNA, the CDR3 is TGTGCCAGCAGCCTGCGGGACAGGGAGGCCAAAAACATTCAGTACTTC. It specifies CASSLRDREAKNIQYF.

The chain joins TRBV5-4 to TRBJ2-1; TRBD1 matches 10 bases. Germline V gene sequence: CDR1 SGHNT, CDR2 YYREEE (reference sequence). This CDR3 has 16 residues. V shed 2 bases, J shed 4 bases, and the junction held 6 bases outside the gene matches. The CDR3 protein is CASSFPPGQGYNEQFF. The CDR3 nucleotides read TGTGCCAGCAGCTTCCCGCCGGGACAGGGGTACAATGAGCAGTTCTTC.

The V and J genes are TRBV11-2 and TRBJ2-7; tentative D call: TRBD2 (7 bases). Germline V lookup: CDR1 SGHAT, CDR2 FQNNGV. The CDR3 is 15 residues long. Trimming pared 0 bases from V and 2 bases from J, leaving 11 bases between. The CDR3 bases are TGTGCCAGCAGCTTAGACCCGCGGGGGCCCTACGAGCAGTACTTC. Translated, it gives CASSLDPRGPYEQYF.

V usage is TRBV5-1 and J usage is TRBJ2-7, with 7 bases identical to TRBD1. Per the germline V gene, CDR1 is SGHRS and CDR2 is YFSETQ. This CDR3 contains 17 residues. V was pared by 4 bases and J by 0 bases, with 13 bases of the junction left unmatched. In DNA, the CDR3 is TGCGCCAGCAGCATTTGGAACACGGGACAGTCCTCCTACGAGCAGTACTTC. Translated, it gives CASSIWNTGQSSYEQYF.

The table lists this clone with a few counts. V is TRBV19 and J is TRBJ1-2; maybe TRBD1 (6 bases). This CDR3 region has 15 residues. Germline V gene sequence: CDR1 LNHDA, CDR2 SQIVND (reference sequence). Trimming shortened V by 6 bases and J by 5 bases, and 19 bases separated the two germline ends. The DNA of the CDR3 is TGTGCCAGTAGGCCCGACAGGATCTTTCGGTATGGCTACACCTTC. Its protein is CASRPDRIFRYGYTF.

This clone was observed a handful of times. At one end the junction does not follow the germline gene, possibly because of a read error. The chain recombines TRBV9 with TRBJ1-2; TRBD1 is a possible D gene (5 bases). The CDR3 consists of 13 residues. CDR1 and CDR2 from the germline V gene are SGDLS and YYNGEE. This chain's CDR3 is CASSVEGGAGLAF. As DNA, the CDR3 is TGTGCCAGCAGCGTAGAGGGCGGGGCGGGCTTGGCCTTC.

The V gene is TRBV28, the J gene TRBJ2-7, with D possibly being TRBD2 (7 bases). V gave up 3 bases and J gave up 1 base, with 13 bases separating them. CDR1 MDHEN and CDR2 SYDVKM come from the germline V gene. The CDR3 is 15 amino acids. Written as DNA, the CDR3 is TGTGCCAGCAGTTTGCCGGGGGGCGCGTCCTACGAGCAGTACTTC. This translates into CASSLPGGASYEQYF. The whole variable domain, filled in from reference TRBV28 and TRBJ2-7, reads DVKVTQSSRYLVKRTGEKVFLECVQDMDHENMFWYRQDPGLGLRLIYFSYDVKMKEKGDIPEGYSVSREKKERFSLILESASTNQTSMYLCASSLPGGASYEQYFGPGTRLTVT.

The V gene is TRBV7-2, the J gene TRBJ1-1; 7 bases line up with TRBD1. CDR1 SGHTA and CDR2 FQGNSA come from the germline V gene. CDR3 length equals 15 residues. The V segment lost 1 base and the J segment 3 bases; nucleotides outside the gene matches: 5. The CDR3 DNA follows: TGTGCCAGCAGCTTAGAAGAGGGGGCGTACACTGAAGCTTTCTTT. This sequence encodes CASSLEEGAYTEAFF.